The 21 T cell receptor beta chains below all came from one sample that was sequenced in a study of blood T cells in healthy people across ages. Sample-barcoded 5' priming and a J-beta primer mix drove a second PCR of roughly 6 to 12 cycles. TCRdb re-called the 5' RACE reads through MiXCR, storing one row per CDR3 protein. The repertoire consists of roughly 1.5 million distinct CDR3 sequences, with approximately 42% occurring once and the leading ten covering roughly 3.7%. Sequencing was performed on blood. All receptors derive from a woman aged 18 to 35 in good health.

The chain carries TRBV19 and TRBJ2-5; TRBD1 agrees at 7 bases. CDR1 and CDR2 from the germline V gene are LNHDA and SQIVND (reference sequence). V shed 9 bases and J 0 bases; nucleotides not matched to a gene: 10. This CDR3 has 15 amino acids. The CDR3 protein is CASATGQRYQETQYF. The CDR3 DNA follows: TGTGCCAGCGCCACGGGACAGAGGTACCAAGAGACCCAGTACTTC.

The chain joins TRBV6-2 or TRBV6-3 to TRBJ2-1, with TRBD2 matching 7 bases. Per germline, CDR1 MNHEY and CDR2 SVGEGT. J lost 15 bases, V lost 6 bases, and 17 bases had no gene match. The CDR3 sequence is 14 residues long. The CDR3 nucleotides are TGTGCCAGCAGACTTCCCTCTAGCGGTAGGGGATGGTTCTTC. Its translation: CASRLPSSGRGWFF.

This chain links TRBV7-2 with TRBJ1-6; D is possibly TRBD1 (6 bases). Germline lookup yields CDR1 SGHTA and CDR2 FQGNSA. Deletions cut 0 bases from V and 10 bases from J, with 13 bases between. CDR3 length: 15 residues. Here the CDR3 reads CASSLASGVASPLHF. CDR3 nucleotides: TGTGCCAGCAGCTTAGCGTCAGGGGTCGCCTCACCCCTCCACTTT. Full variable domain (remainder filled in from reference TRBV7-2 and TRBJ1-6): GAGVSQSPSNKVTEKGKDVELRCDPISGHTALYWYRQSLGQGLEFLIYFQGNSAPDKSGLPSDRFSAERTGGSVSTLTIQRTQQEDSAVYLCASSLASGVASPLHFGNGTRLTVT.

The rearrangement links TRBV5-1 to TRBJ2-6, with D unresolved. CDR3 length: 14 residues. V was shortened by 2 bases and J by 1 base, with 4 bases between the two germline ends. Germline assignment: CDR1 SGHRS and CDR2 YFSETQ. The DNA for the CDR3 is TGCGCCAGCAGCTTTCAATCTGGGGCCAACGTCCTGACTTTC. This sequence encodes CASSFQSGANVLTF.

In this sample, this clonotype turned up many times. The chain joins TRBV25-1 to TRBJ1-1; 7 positions match TRBD1. Per germline, CDR1 MGHDK and CDR2 SYGVNS. The CDR3 is made up of 13 amino acids. Trimming removed 6 bases from V and 1 base from J; junction bases left unmatched: 2. CDR3 protein: CASRGTANTEAFF. Here the CDR3 DNA reads TGTGCCAGCAGAGGGACAGCGAACACTGAAGCTTTCTTT. The full variable domain, in which reference TRBV25-1 and TRBJ1-1 provide the parts outside the CDR3, is EADIYQTPRYLVIGTGKKITLECSQTMGHDKMYWYQQDPGMELHLIHYSYGVNSTEKGDLSSESTVSRIRTEHFPLTLESARPSHTSQYLCASRGTANTEAFFGQGTRLTVV.

The V call is TRBV7-2, the J call TRBJ2-1; TRBD2 is a possible D gene (5 bases). V was clipped by 2 bases and J by 6 bases, with 8 bases between them. The CDR3 length is 13 residues. Germline CDR1 SGHTA, CDR2 FQGNSA. The CDR3 region is CASSLFEGNEQFF. In nucleotides, the CDR3 is TGTGCCAGCAGCTTATTTGAGGGCAATGAGCAGTTCTTC.

This clonotype has only a few counts. This rearrangement joins TRBV27 to TRBJ2-1, with 11 bases matching TRBD2. Germline-derived CDR1 and CDR2 are MNHEY and SMNVEV (reference sequence). Trimming removed 5 bases from V and 5 bases from J; junction bases left unmatched: 11. The length of the CDR3 is 17 residues. The CDR3 loop reads CASSPGLMGLADNEQFF. CDR3 bases: TGTGCCAGCAGTCCAGGGTTAATGGGACTAGCGGACAATGAGCAGTTCTTC.

This clonotype was observed a few times. The chain employs TRBV7-2 and TRBJ1-2; D ambiguous. The CDR3 has 14 residues. V lost 4 bases, J lost 3 bases, and 12 bases lay in between. The germline V gene has CDR1 SGHTA and CDR2 FQGNSA. CDR3 nucleotide sequence: TGTGCCAGCAGCTCAGTAAGCTGGTACTATGGCTACACCTTC. Its protein is CASSSVSWYYGYTF.

The V call is TRBV29-1, the J call TRBJ2-3, with D possibly matching TRBD1 (5 bases). V lost 0 bases, J lost 3 bases, and 10 bases lay in between. The CDR3 runs 14 residues. Germline V gives CDR1 SQVTM, CDR2 ANQGSEA. CDR3 region: CSVEDGRGTDTQYF. DNA of the CDR3: TGCAGCGTTGAAGATGGAAGGGGTACAGATACGCAGTATTTT.

V gene TRBV9 combines with J gene TRBJ2-5; D might be TRBD2 (6 bases). Trimming cost V 3 bases and J 11 bases, with 23 bases left between them. Germline V CDR1 and CDR2: SGDLS, YYNGEE. This CDR3 has 15 residues. The CDR3 bases are TGTGCCAGCAGCGAATGGGGGGACGGCTACAATGAGCAGTACTTC. As protein: CASSEWGDGYNEQYF. Full variable domain (missing parts from reference TRBV9 and TRBJ2-5): DSGVTQTPKHLITATGQRVTLRCSPRSGDLSVYWYQQSLDQGLQFLIQYYNGEERAKGNILERFSAQQFPDLHSELNLSSLELGDSALYFCASSEWGDGYNEQYFGPGTRLLVL.

In its sample, this clonotype was seen a few times. This chain joins TRBV27 and TRBJ1-6; the D is unclear. Trimming took 4 bases from V and 11 from J, leaving 9 bases between them. Germline CDR1 and CDR2: MNHEY and SMNVEV (reference sequence). This CDR3 is built from 12 residues. CDR3: CASSSLGTPLHF. The CDR3 DNA follows: TGTGCCAGCAGTTCCCTGGGAACACCCCTCCACTTT.

This clonotype was counted only a few times. The chain recombines TRBV4-2 with TRBJ2-3, with no clear D. Germline values: CDR1 LGHNA, CDR2 YNFKEQ. V was pared by 0 bases and J by 4 bases, with 11 bases between. The CDR3 is 15 residues long. The CDR3 DNA follows: TGTGCCAGCAGCCAAGATCTCCGCGTTTCAGATACGCAGTATTTT. Its translation: CASSQDLRVSDTQYF.

V gene TRBV30 combines with J gene TRBJ2-3, with no clear D. The germline V gene has CDR1 GTSNPN and CDR2 SVGIG (reference sequence). The CDR3 extends over 12 amino acids. The V end lost 0 bases, the J end lost 6 bases, and 7 bases lay between the germline ends. Here the CDR3 DNA reads TGTGCCTGGAGTGTAATAGGGGATACGCAGTATTTT. This translates into CAWSVIGDTQYF.

This clonotype was observed many times. The chain joins TRBV7-2 to TRBJ2-3; weak D call: TRBD1 (6 bases). CDR1 SGHTA and CDR2 FQGNSA come from the germline V gene. The germline V and J ends were trimmed by 1 base and 3 bases, with 14 bases remaining between them. The CDR3 runs to 16 residues. The CDR3 coding sequence is TGTGCCAGCAGCTTAGAGCAGGGGAGTGTGACAGATACGCAGTATTTT. Protein sequence: CASSLEQGSVTDTQYF. Together with reference TRBV7-2 and TRBJ2-3, the CDR3 gives the full variable domain: GAGVSQSPSNKVTEKGKDVELRCDPISGHTALYWYRQSLGQGLEFLIYFQGNSAPDKSGLPSDRFSAERTGGSVSTLTIQRTQQEDSAVYLCASSLEQGSVTDTQYFGPGTRLTVL.

The chain has TRBV2 and TRBJ1-5; D call uncertain. The V end was cut by 7 bases, the J end by 0 bases, with 13 bases between. Germline CDR1 and CDR2: SNHLY and FYNNEI. This CDR3 region has 15 residues. CDR3 loop: CASKRSEDSNQPQHF. Here the CDR3 DNA reads TGTGCCAGCAAGAGGTCGGAGGATAGCAATCAGCCCCAGCATTTT.

This chain links TRBV19 with TRBJ1-4; 7 positions match TRBD1. This CDR3 is built from 13 residues. Germline V gene sequence: CDR1 LNHDA, CDR2 SQIVND (reference sequence). V was clipped by 3 bases and J by 14 bases; unmatched bases: 9. The CDR3 loop is CASSMNFGTVLFF. The CDR3 coding sequence is TGTGCCAGTAGTATGAATTTCGGGACAGTGCTGTTTTTT.

This chain links TRBV7-9 with TRBJ2-3; 8 bases are a match to TRBD2. Germline lookup yields CDR1 SEHNR and CDR2 FQNEAQ (reference sequence). The V segment lost 3 bases and the J segment 11 bases; nucleotides outside the gene matches: 10. The CDR3 is 14 amino acids. The DNA for the CDR3 is TGTGCCAGCAGCTTCGGGGGGGCGGCCGACGGGCAGTATTTT. Protein product: CASSFGGAADGQYF.

The V and J genes are TRBV7-2 and TRBJ2-2; D ambiguous. V was pared by 6 bases and J by 8 bases, with 10 bases between. The CDR3 is 12 residues long. Germline V gives CDR1 SGHTA, CDR2 FQGNSA. In DNA, the CDR3 is TGTGCCAGCAGACGCTCCCCGGGGGAGCTGTTTTTT. Translated: CASRRSPGELFF.

Concerning this clonotype itself: The conserved closing phenylalanine or tryptophan is absent in this CDR3, likely reflecting a read error. Because the CDR3's place on the DNA is in doubt, the DNA is left out and the CDR3 is given as listed by TCRdb. This chain uses TRBV20-1 with TRBJ2-5; TRBD1, the table's D call, was not compared with the DNA. Germline CDR1 is DFQATT and CDR2 is SNEGSKA (reference sequence). The CDR3 has 13 amino acids, counting both end residues. Here the CDR3 reads CSARDIPGYTFGS.

The chain is built from TRBV6-1 and TRBJ2-3, with 11 bases matching TRBD2. The CDR3 covers 15 residues. Germline lookup yields CDR1 MNHNS and CDR2 SASEGT. V trimming: 6 bases; J trimming: 8 bases; junction bases outside the gene matches: 10. The CDR3 DNA sequence: TGTGCCAGCAGGGGACTAGCGGATGCTCCCGGTACGCAGTATTTT. Protein product: CASRGLADAPGTQYF.

The V gene is TRBV5-5, the J gene TRBJ2-7, with D uncertain. The CDR3 runs 13 residues. Trimming pared 4 bases from V and 3 bases from J, leaving 11 bases between. Germline loops: CDR1 SGHKS, CDR2 YYEKEE (reference sequence). The CDR3 coding sequence is TGTGCCAGCAGCCCCTTCAAGGTCTACGAGCAGTACTTC. This codes for CASSPFKVYEQYF.